A selection of T cell receptor beta chains follows, all from one sample in a study of blood T cell repertoires in COVID-19. The data were produced by immunoSEQ multiplex PCR, yet TCRdb's version contains in-frame clones alone and is incomplete. The data show about 15,000 clones, with roughly 80% seen just once and around a fifth held by the top ten. Material for sequencing was peripheral blood. These receptors were collected from a man aged 55 to 70 with active or convalescent COVID-19. CDR3s include the opening cysteine and the closing phenylalanine or tryptophan. Each record gives: CDR3 length, clone size, V gene, J gene, D gene, CDR3 DNA, CDR3 protein. D genes are given only for firm matches. Some rows mark clone size as missing; the rest say once, few, many or name a class of expanded clone.

>14|-|TRBV29-1|TRBJ2-5|TRBD2
TGCAGCGTTGGGCAAGCGGGGGGGCCGCAGACCCAGTACTTC
CSVGQAGGPQTQYF
>18|-|TRBV19|TRBJ1-2|TRBD1
TGTGCCAGTAGTATCCCCGAGCGTGGGACAGGGGGGACCGCGGGCTACACCTTC
CASSIPERGTGGTAGYTF
>13|-|TRBV6-5|TRBJ2-1|-
TGTGCCAGCAGCCGGACAGCCTACAATGAGCAGTTCTTC
CASSRTAYNEQFF
>16|-|TRBV28|TRBJ2-2|TRBD1
TGTGCCAGCAGGAAACGACAGGGGGCAGACACCGGGGAGCTGTTTTTT
CASRKRQGADTGELFF
>16|-|TRBV4-2|TRBJ2-4|-
TGTGCCAGCAGCCCGGTTGCGGGGGCGGGCAAAAACATTCAGTACTTC
CASSPVAGAGKNIQYF
>15|once|TRBV28|TRBJ1-2|-
TGTGCCAGCAGGCCCGGGCGGGGCTTTAACTATGGCTACACCTTC
CASRPGRGFNYGYTF
>16|-|TRBV5-4|TRBJ2-7|-
TGTGCCAGCAGCTTGGCCGGTGGTACCTCCACCTACGAGCAGTACTTC
CASSLAGGTSTYEQYF
>12|-|TRBV19|TRBJ1-1|TRBD1
TGTGCCAGTAGTGACAGGGGAACTGAAGCTTTCTTT
CASSDRGTEAFF
>16|-|TRBV5-1|TRBJ2-5|TRBD2
TGCGCCAGCAGCTTGGAAACTAGCGGGGGTGGAGAGACCCAGTACTTC
CASSLETSGGGETQYF
>15|-|TRBV19|TRBJ2-7|TRBD1
TGTGCCAGTAGTGGCCCGGGACAGGGGTTGCGCGAGCAGTACTTC
CASSGPGQGLREQYF
>16|-|TRBV5-5|TRBJ1-6|-
TGTGCCAGCAGGGAGGAAGACGGCAGATATAATTCACCCCTCCACTTT
CASREEDGRYNSPLHF
>13|-|TRBV28|TRBJ1-2|-
TGTGCCAGCAGTTTATCAGGGGAGGGCGGCTACACCTTC
CASSLSGEGGYTF
>14|-|TRBV19|TRBJ2-2|TRBD1
TGTGCCAGTGAGGACAGGGGAAACACCGGGGAGCTGTTTTTT
CASEDRGNTGELFF
>15|once|TRBV5-8|TRBJ2-5|TRBD1
TGTGCCAGCAGCTCCCCGGGACAGGGGTACGAGACCCAGTACTTC
CASSSPGQGYETQYF
>13|-|TRBV6-6|TRBJ1-5|-
TGTGCCACCGGGTTGCAGACTAGGGTGCCCCAGCATTTT
CATGLQTRVPQHF
>14|few|TRBV2|TRBJ1-2|-
TGTGCCAGCAGTGGGGGCTGGCAGGCGCATGGCTACACCTTC
CASSGGWQAHGYTF
>14|once|TRBV30|TRBJ2-7|-
TGTGCCTGGAGTTCAGTAGGGGGAACAGAAGAGCAGTACTTC
CAWSSVGGTEEQYF
>14|-|TRBV6-5|TRBJ1-2|-
TGTGCCAGCAGTCCCTTGGGAGGGTTTGATGGCTACACCTTC
CASSPLGGFDGYTF
>15|-|TRBV28|TRBJ2-3|TRBD2
TGTGCCAGCAGCAGGACTAGCGGGGGCCCCGATACGCAGTATTTT
CASSRTSGGPDTQYF
>15|-|TRBV30|TRBJ2-7|TRBD2
TGTGCCTGGAGTGCCAGGACTAGCGGACCCTACGAGCAGTACTTC
CAWSARTSGPYEQYF
>16|-|TRBV9|TRBJ1-2|TRBD1
TGTGCCAGCAGCGCCCTTGGACAGGGATTATACTATGGCTACACCTTC
CASSALGQGLYYGYTF
>15|-|TRBV24-1|TRBJ2-7|TRBD1
TGTGCCACCAGTGATTCCGGGACAGGGGCCTACGAGCAGTACTTC
CATSDSGTGAYEQYF
>15|-|TRBV5-1|TRBJ2-7|TRBD2
TGCGCCAGCAGCCTACGGGCGGGGGGGAACTACGAGCAGTACTTC
CASSLRAGGNYEQYF
>16|few|TRBV7-8|TRBJ2-3|-
TGTGCCAGCAGCCGAGGACAGTATGGGAGCACAGATACGCAGTATTTT
CASSRGQYGSTDTQYF
>13|-|TRBV28|TRBJ2-7|TRBD2
TGTGCCAGCAGTTCAGGGACTAGCGGGGGGCAGTACTTC
CASSSGTSGGQYF
>13|-|TRBV6-5|TRBJ1-2|TRBD1
TGTGCCAGCACCGGGACAGGGGGTTGGGGCTACACCTTC
CASTGTGGWGYTF
>16|few|TRBV5-6|TRBJ1-3|TRBD1
TGTGCCAGCAGCTTGGGGGGTAGGGGGCCTGGAAACACCATATATTTT
CASSLGGRGPGNTIYF
>17|-|TRBV12-5|TRBJ1-4|TRBD1
TGTGCTAGTGGTTTGGTACGGTTTAGCAGGGGGCGTGAAAAACTGTTTTTT
CASGLVRFSRGREKLFF
>17|-|TRBV7-6|TRBJ2-7|-
TGTGCCAGCAGCTCTAGAGAAGGTTGGGGGGTCTCCTACGAGCAGTACTTC
CASSSREGWGVSYEQYF
>15|-|TRBV24-1|TRBJ1-5|-
TGTGCCACCAGTGATTTGCCGACGCCAGGGGACCCCCAGCATTTT
CATSDLPTPGDPQHF
>12|once|TRBV5-8|TRBJ2-3|TRBD2
TGTGCCAGCAGCCAGTGGGGAGGGACTCAACATTTT
CASSQWGGTQHF
>14|-|TRBV28|TRBJ2-5|TRBD2
TGTGCCAGCAGCTTAGCGGGGGTTCAAGAGACCCAGTACTTC
CASSLAGVQETQYF
>17|-|TRBV5-1|TRBJ2-2|TRBD1
TGCGCCAGCAGCTTGGGGCAGGGGGCCGCCGTACGTGGGGAGCTGTTTTTT
CASSLGQGAAVRGELFF
>16|-|TRBV5-1|TRBJ1-3|TRBD1
TGCGCCAGCAGCCTAGCTACAGGGGCAGTTGGAAACACCATATATTTT
CASSLATGAVGNTIYF
>13|-|TRBV6-5|TRBJ1-2|TRBD1
TGTGCCAGCAGCCCACAGGGGTTCCATGGCTACACCTTC
CASSPQGFHGYTF
>13|-|TRBV28|TRBJ2-7|-
TGTGCCAGCAGTTTGAGGGTCCCCTACGAGCAGTACTTC
CASSLRVPYEQYF
>13|-|TRBV10-3|TRBJ1-1|TRBD1
TGTGCCACCGGGACAGGTCGGGACACTGAAGCTTTCTTT
CATGTGRDTEAFF
>14|-|TRBV3-1/TRBV3-2|TRBJ2-2|TRBD1
TGTGCCAGCTGTTTTCAGGGGGCCGCCGGGGAGCTGTTTTTT
CASCFQGAAGELFF
>14|medium-sized|TRBV9|TRBJ1-2|-
TGTGCCAGCAGCCTAACAGGAGCAGACTATGGCTACACCTTC
CASSLTGADYGYTF
>16|-|TRBV5-1|TRBJ2-1|TRBD2
TGCGCCAGCAGCTTGGGAGGGACTAGCGGGGGTTATGAGCAGTTCTTC
CASSLGGTSGGYEQFF
>12|-|TRBV10-3|TRBJ1-5|-
TGTGCCATCAGTGAGTCGAGGCAGCCCCAGCATTTT
CAISESRQPQHF
>11|-|TRBV28|TRBJ1-2|-
TGTGCCAGCAGTTGGGGGGGTGGCTACACCTTC
CASSWGGGYTF
>15|-|TRBV6-2/TRBV6-3|TRBJ1-2|-
TGTGCCAGCAGTTACGGGGGGGACGGAAGCTATGGCTACACCTTC
CASSYGGDGSYGYTF
>12|once|TRBV2|TRBJ2-7|-
TGTGCCAGCCCCCGGACACCTGACGAGCAGTACTTC
CASPRTPDEQYF
>17|few|TRBV21-1|TRBJ2-1|-
TGTGCCAGCAGCCCCTTCCAGAGCGAGAGCTCCTACAATGAGCAGTTCTTC
CASSPFQSESSYNEQFF
>13|few|TRBV7-9|TRBJ1-2|-
TGTGCCAGCAGCCCGGCAGGGAGGTATGGCTACACCTTC
CASSPAGRYGYTF
>18|once|TRBV13|TRBJ2-7|TRBD2
TGTGCCAGCAGCTTAGTATCTGGCGGGGGGCCAAAAGTGTACGAGCAGTACTTC
CASSLVSGGGPKVYEQYF
>12|-|TRBV5-1|TRBJ2-7|-
TGCGCCAGCAGCAACCCTAGTTACGAGCAGTACTTC
CASSNPSYEQYF